These 20 T cell receptor beta chains originate from one sample sequenced in a study of OX40 agonist ivuxolimab in advanced cancers. Method: immunoSEQ multiplex PCR; TCRdb's copy keeps in-frame clones and lacks some. The data contain over 15,000 clones, more than 80% of them singletons. This sample comprised CD4+ or CD8+ T cells sorted from blood, obtained in a trial of the OX40 agonist ivuxolimab. These receptors originate from an adult with an advanced solid tumor such as melanoma, head and neck, liver or kidney cancer.

The chain links TRBV13 to TRBJ2-7; a possible D gene is TRBD1 (5 bases). The ends were cut back, 0 bases at V and 0 bases at J, with 15 bases in the middle. This CDR3 is 17 amino acids long. Germline V lookup: CDR1 PRHDT, CDR2 FYEKMQ (reference sequence). In DNA form, the CDR3 reads TGTGCCAGCAGCTTAGGCCTCTGGACAACGAACTCCTACGAGCAGTACTTC. Protein sequence: CASSLGLWTTNSYEQYF.

The chain is built from TRBV19 and TRBJ2-3, with TRBD1 matching over 7 bases. Trimming took 3 bases from V and 6 from J; bases not matched to a gene: 9. CDR1 is LNHDA and CDR2 is SQIVND in the germline V gene (reference sequence). CDR3 length: 15 amino acids. The CDR3 DNA sequence: TGTGCCAGTAGTATGACCGGGACAGATTGGGATACGCAGTATTTT. As protein: CASSMTGTDWDTQYF. The full variable domain, completed using reference TRBV19 and TRBJ2-3, is DGGITQSPKYLFRKEGQNVTLSCEQNLNHDAMYWYRQDPGQGLRLIYYSQIVNDFQKGDIAEGYSVSREKKESFPLTVTSAQKNPTAFYLCASSMTGTDWDTQYFGPGTRLTVL.

The chain joins TRBV6-6 to TRBJ1-4, with D tentatively TRBD1 (6 bases). Germline V gene lookup returns CDR1 MNHNY and CDR2 SVGAGI (reference sequence). The CDR3 totals 14 residues. V lost 7 bases, J lost 8 bases, and 17 bases lay in between. CDR3 nucleotide sequence: TGTGCCAGCATTCCACAGGGTATTCAAGAAAAACTGTTTTTT. It specifies CASIPQGIQEKLFF.

The V call is TRBV30, the J call TRBJ2-1, with TRBD2 identical over 9 bases. Germline assignment: CDR1 GTSNPN and CDR2 SVGIG (reference sequence). The CDR3 is 14 residues long. The V and J ends lost 2 bases and 4 bases, in that order; junction bases with no gene match: 3. CDR3 nucleotide sequence: TGTGCCTGGAGTACGGGACTAGCATACAATGAGCAGTTCTTC. This sequence encodes CAWSTGLAYNEQFF.

The chain employs TRBV13 and TRBJ2-1, with D tentatively TRBD2 (6 bases). Germline V gene data show CDR1 as PRHDT and CDR2 as FYEKMQ (reference sequence). This CDR3 spans 14 amino acids. Trimming took off 5 bases at V and 8 bases at J, with 16 bases between the two ends. CDR3: CASSPRDFRDEQFF. Here the CDR3 DNA reads TGTGCCAGCAGCCCTCGGGACTTTCGCGATGAGCAGTTCTTC. The full variable domain, its missing parts supplied by reference TRBV13 and TRBJ2-1, is AAGVIQSPRHLIKEKRETATLKCYPIPRHDTVYWYQQGPGQDPQFLISFYEKMQSDKGSIPDRFSAQQFSDYHSELNMSSLELGDSALYFCASSPRDFRDEQFFGPGTRLTVL.

This rearrangement joins TRBV7-9 to TRBJ2-7; 11 bases line up with TRBD2. Germline V gene sequence: CDR1 SEHNR, CDR2 FQNEAQ (reference sequence). V lost 6 bases, J lost 1 base, and 5 bases stayed unmatched. The CDR3 covers 15 residues. The CDR3 DNA reads as TGTGCCAGCAGGTCTCTAGCGGGAGGTTCCTACGAGCAGTACTTC. Its protein product is CASRSLAGGSYEQYF.

The V gene is TRBV30, the J gene TRBJ2-3, with a weak D call TRBD2 (5 bases). CDR3 length: 14 amino acids. Trimming shortened V by 4 bases and J by 6 bases, and 17 bases separated the two germline ends. Germline CDR1 GTSNPN, CDR2 SVGIG (reference sequence). The CDR3 sequence is CAWNAGRYLDTQYF. In DNA, the CDR3 is TGTGCCTGGAACGCGGGCCGCTATCTGGATACGCAGTATTTT.

This clone was picked up one time. The chain employs TRBV6-6 and TRBJ1-2; D gene ambiguous. The CDR3 is made up of 14 amino acids. The V end lost 0 bases, the J end lost 5 bases, and 10 bases lay between the germline ends. Germline loops: CDR1 MNHNY, CDR2 SVGAGI (reference sequence). The CDR3 nucleotides are TGTGCCAGCAGTTACTCCCCGGAGCGGTATGGCTACACCTTC. Residues: CASSYSPERYGYTF.

The J gene is TRBJ1-1, the V gene TRBV6-6; no firm D call. Germline lookup yields CDR1 MNHNY and CDR2 SVGAGI (reference sequence). Trimming removed 8 bases at V and 3 bases at J, with 13 bases between. The CDR3 covers 13 residues. CDR3 residues: CASGIAAYTEAFF. In nucleotides, the CDR3 is TGTGCCAGCGGAATAGCGGCATACACTGAAGCTTTCTTT.

This chain links TRBV28 with TRBJ2-7; possibly TRBD2 for D (6 bases). The CDR3 contains 15 residues. V gave up 2 bases and J gave up 2 bases, with 13 bases separating them. CDR1 MDHEN and CDR2 SYDVKM come from the germline V gene. The CDR3 region is CASSLGGRPPYEQYF. The CDR3 nucleotides read TGTGCCAGCAGTTTAGGAGGGAGGCCCCCCTACGAGCAGTACTTC.

This chain joins TRBV6-1 and TRBJ1-1, with 8 bases aligning to TRBD1. This CDR3 has 15 amino acids. V lost 5 bases to trimming and J lost 4 bases; unmatched junction nucleotides: 9. Germline CDR1 and CDR2: MNHNS and SASEGT. This chain's CDR3 is CASSQGQGWGTEAFF. Here the CDR3 DNA reads TGTGCCAGCAGTCAAGGACAGGGATGGGGCACTGAAGCTTTCTTT.

The chain joins TRBV5-1 to TRBJ2-1; D is undetermined. This CDR3 spans 13 amino acids. The ends were cut back, 4 bases at V and 7 bases at J, with 12 bases in the middle. Germline CDR1 SGHRS, CDR2 YFSETQ. The CDR3: CASSQDFHNEQFF. The CDR3 nucleotides read TGCGCCAGCAGCCAAGATTTTCATAATGAGCAGTTCTTC.

The chain joins TRBV27 to TRBJ2-7; D not certain. With 2 bases removed from V and 1 base from J, the gap between germline ends came to 12 bases. Germline V lookup: CDR1 MNHEY, CDR2 SMNVEV (reference sequence). The CDR3 consists of 15 residues. The CDR3 is CASSLSRTASYEQYF. The CDR3 DNA reads as TGTGCCAGCAGTTTAAGCCGTACCGCGTCCTACGAGCAGTACTTC.

With respect to this clone: The same CDR3 can be traced to other DNA sequences in this sample. V is TRBV7-8 and J is TRBJ2-1; D gene ambiguous. This CDR3 contains 16 residues. Trimming removed 6 bases from V and 6 bases from J, with 21 bases in between. Per germline, CDR1 SGHVS and CDR2 FQNEAQ. DNA of the CDR3: TGTGCCAGCAGTAATATTCCATTGGGGTTAGGCAATGAGCAGTTCTTC. It encodes CASSNIPLGLGNEQFF.

This clone was observed a few times. This chain uses TRBV21-1 with TRBJ1-5. TRBV21-1 is a recognized pseudogene. The CDR3 spans 14 residues. The CDR3 coding sequence is TGTGCCAGCACCCCCGGGGGGCTAAGTCAGCCCCAGCATTTT. Encoded protein: CASTPGGLSQPQHF.

This sequence joins TRBV18 and TRBJ2-1; 12 bases line up with TRBD2. Germline V gene data show CDR1 as KGHSH and CDR2 as LQKENI. The V gene end was trimmed by 3 bases and the J gene end by 9 bases; junction bases not matched to a gene: 6. This CDR3 has 15 residues. The CDR3 nucleotides are TGTGCCAGCTCACCTGAAGGACTAGCGGGACTTGAGCAGTTCTTC. The encoded protein is CASSPEGLAGLEQFF.

This chain connects TRBV30 to TRBJ2-7, with 14 bases identical to TRBD2. J gave up 6 bases and V 1 base, and 5 bases lay outside the gene matches. Germline-derived CDR1 and CDR2 are GTSNPN and SVGIG (reference sequence). This CDR3 region has 15 residues. The CDR3 protein is CAWSGLAGGPVEQYF. CDR3 coding DNA: TGTGCCTGGAGTGGACTAGCGGGAGGGCCAGTCGAGCAGTACTTC.

The chain uses TRBV18 and TRBJ2-2; no definite D call. Trimming took 2 bases from V and 0 from J, leaving 10 bases between them. CDR3 length: 16 amino acids. Per germline, CDR1 KGHSH and CDR2 LQKENI. The CDR3 nucleotides read TGTGCCAGCTCACCATCGTACCAGACGAACACCGGGGAGCTGTTTTTT. This sequence encodes CASSPSYQTNTGELFF.

J is TRBJ1-4 and V is TRBV7-6; D might be TRBD1 (5 bases). There are 15 residues in the CDR3. Germline CDR1 reads SGHVS; CDR2 reads FNYEAQ. The ends were cut back, 1 base at V and 3 bases at J, with 9 bases in the middle. CDR3 nucleotide sequence: TGTGCCAGCAGCTTAGTAGGGGCGGCTAATGAAAAACTGTTTTTT. Translation gives CASSLVGAANEKLFF. The whole variable domain, filled in from reference TRBV7-6 and TRBJ1-4, reads GAGVSQSPRYKVTKRGQDVALRCDPISGHVSLYWYRQALGQGPEFLTYFNYEAQQDKSGLPNDRFSAERPEGSISTLTIQRTEQRDSAMYRCASSLVGAANEKLFFGSGTQLSVL.

The V gene is TRBV6-6, the J gene TRBJ2-7, with D unclear. The V gene's germline CDR1 is MNHNY and CDR2 SVGAGI (reference sequence). V was trimmed by 0 bases and J by 1 base, leaving 10 bases between them. The CDR3 loop spans 15 amino acids. CDR3 in DNA: TGTGCCAGCAGTTACTCGCGTTCAATTTCCTACGAGCAGTACTTC. It yields the protein CASSYSRSISYEQYF.